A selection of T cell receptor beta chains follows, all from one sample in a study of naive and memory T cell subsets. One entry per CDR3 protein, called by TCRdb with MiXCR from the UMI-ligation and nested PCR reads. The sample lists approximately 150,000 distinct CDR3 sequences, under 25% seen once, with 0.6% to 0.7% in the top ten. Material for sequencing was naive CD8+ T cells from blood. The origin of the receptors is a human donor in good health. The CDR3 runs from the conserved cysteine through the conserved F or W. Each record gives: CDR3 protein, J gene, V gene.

CDR3 protein: CASSLGPRDRGDNEQFF; J gene: TRBJ2-1; V gene: TRBV7-6
CDR3 protein: CASSLPPGLAGGGDTQYF; J gene: TRBJ2-3; V gene: TRBV27
CDR3 protein: CASSSTGSGTEAFF; J gene: TRBJ1-1; V gene: TRBV5-4
CDR3 protein: CASSPEHFSYNEQFF; J gene: TRBJ2-1; V gene: TRBV5-1
CDR3 protein: CASSHVGGAPYGYTF; J gene: TRBJ1-2; V gene: TRBV4-3
CDR3 protein: CASSGLGTDSSYEQYF; J gene: TRBJ2-7; V gene: TRBV19
CDR3 protein: CASPGTGGGGYTF; J gene: TRBJ1-2; V gene: TRBV2
CDR3 protein: CASSLPLAGWEQFF; J gene: TRBJ2-1; V gene: TRBV7-2
CDR3 protein: CSARPLAGEHNEQFF; J gene: TRBJ2-1; V gene: TRBV20-1
CDR3 protein: CASGEGGLGVREKLFF; J gene: TRBJ1-4; V gene: TRBV12-3/TRBV12-4
CDR3 protein: CASSLWRGIDTEAFF; J gene: TRBJ1-1; V gene: TRBV5-6